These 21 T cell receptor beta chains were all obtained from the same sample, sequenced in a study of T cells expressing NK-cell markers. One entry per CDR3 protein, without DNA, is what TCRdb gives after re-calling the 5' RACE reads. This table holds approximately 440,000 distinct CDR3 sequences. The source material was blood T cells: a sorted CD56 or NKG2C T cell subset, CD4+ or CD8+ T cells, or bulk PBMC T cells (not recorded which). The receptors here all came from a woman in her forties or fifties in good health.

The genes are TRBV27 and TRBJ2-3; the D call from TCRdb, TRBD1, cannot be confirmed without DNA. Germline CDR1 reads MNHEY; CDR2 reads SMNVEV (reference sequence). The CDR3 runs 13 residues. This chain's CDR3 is CASMSRGGDTQYF.

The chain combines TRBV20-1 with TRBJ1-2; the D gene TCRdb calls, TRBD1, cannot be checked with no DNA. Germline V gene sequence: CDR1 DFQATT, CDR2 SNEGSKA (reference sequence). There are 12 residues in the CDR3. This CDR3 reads CSAPQGVYGYTF.

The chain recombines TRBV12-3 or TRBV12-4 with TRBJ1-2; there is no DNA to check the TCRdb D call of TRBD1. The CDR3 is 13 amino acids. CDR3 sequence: CASNHGGSHGYTF.

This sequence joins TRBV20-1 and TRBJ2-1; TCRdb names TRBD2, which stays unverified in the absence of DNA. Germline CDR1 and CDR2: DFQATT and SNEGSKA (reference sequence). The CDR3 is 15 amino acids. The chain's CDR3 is CSVGAGGGLNNEQFF.

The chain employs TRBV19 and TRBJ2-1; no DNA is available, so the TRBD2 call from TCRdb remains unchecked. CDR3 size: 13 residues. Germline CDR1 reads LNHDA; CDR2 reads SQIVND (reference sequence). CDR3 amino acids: CASNELVGIEQFF.

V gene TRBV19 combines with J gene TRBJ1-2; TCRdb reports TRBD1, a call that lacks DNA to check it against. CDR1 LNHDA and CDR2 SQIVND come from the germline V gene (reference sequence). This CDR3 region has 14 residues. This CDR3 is CASSIAGTLGGYTF.

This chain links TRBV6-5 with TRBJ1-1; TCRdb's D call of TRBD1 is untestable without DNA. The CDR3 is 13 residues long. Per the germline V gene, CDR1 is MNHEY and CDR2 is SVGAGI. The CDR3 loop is CASSYRGGVGAFF.

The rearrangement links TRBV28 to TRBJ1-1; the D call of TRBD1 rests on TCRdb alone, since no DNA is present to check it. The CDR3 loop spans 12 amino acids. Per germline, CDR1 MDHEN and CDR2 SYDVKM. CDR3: CATIPGVTEAFF. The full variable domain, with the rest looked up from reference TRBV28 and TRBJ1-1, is DVKVTQSSRYLVKRTGEKVFLECVQDMDHENMFWYRQDPGLGLRLIYFSYDVKMKEKGDIPEGYSVSREKKERFSLILESASTNQTSMYLCATIPGVTEAFFGQGTRLTVV.

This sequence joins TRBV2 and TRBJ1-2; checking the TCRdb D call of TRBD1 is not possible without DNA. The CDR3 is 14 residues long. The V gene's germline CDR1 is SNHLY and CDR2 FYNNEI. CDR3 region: CASSEARQGIRYTF.

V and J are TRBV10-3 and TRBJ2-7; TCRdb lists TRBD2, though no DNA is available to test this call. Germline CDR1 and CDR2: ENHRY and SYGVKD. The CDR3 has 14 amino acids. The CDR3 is CAISGGRSSYEQYF.

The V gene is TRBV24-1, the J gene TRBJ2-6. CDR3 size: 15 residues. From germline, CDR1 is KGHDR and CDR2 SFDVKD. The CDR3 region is CATSWGGIGANVLTF.

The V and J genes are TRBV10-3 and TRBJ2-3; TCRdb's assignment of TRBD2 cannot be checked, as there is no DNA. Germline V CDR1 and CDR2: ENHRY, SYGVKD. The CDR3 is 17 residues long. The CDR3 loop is CAISESTSGRLSDTQYF.

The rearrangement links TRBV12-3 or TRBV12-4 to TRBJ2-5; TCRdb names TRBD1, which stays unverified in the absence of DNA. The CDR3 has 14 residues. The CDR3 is CASSRTARQGTQYF.

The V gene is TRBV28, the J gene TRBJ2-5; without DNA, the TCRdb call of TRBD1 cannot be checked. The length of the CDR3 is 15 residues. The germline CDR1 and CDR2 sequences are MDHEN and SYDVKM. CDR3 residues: CASSLSPRERETQYF.

The CDR3 sequence is CAYRTSGRANTGELFF. The gene calls are TRBV12-3 or TRBV12-4 and TRBJ2-2; TCRdb's D call of TRBD2 is untestable without DNA. The CDR3 consists of 16 residues.

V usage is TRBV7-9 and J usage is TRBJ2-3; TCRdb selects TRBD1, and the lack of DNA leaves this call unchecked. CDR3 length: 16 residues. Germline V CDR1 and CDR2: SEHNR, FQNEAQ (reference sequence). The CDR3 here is CASSWGQGIGTDTQYF.

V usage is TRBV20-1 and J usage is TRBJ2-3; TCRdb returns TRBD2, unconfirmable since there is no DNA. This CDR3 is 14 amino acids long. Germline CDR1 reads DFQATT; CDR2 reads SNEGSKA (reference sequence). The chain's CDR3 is CSAGLAGSTDTQYF.

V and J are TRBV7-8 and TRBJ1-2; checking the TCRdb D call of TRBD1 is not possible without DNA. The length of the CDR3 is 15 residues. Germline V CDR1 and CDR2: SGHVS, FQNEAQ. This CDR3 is CASSLAAGGNYGYTF.

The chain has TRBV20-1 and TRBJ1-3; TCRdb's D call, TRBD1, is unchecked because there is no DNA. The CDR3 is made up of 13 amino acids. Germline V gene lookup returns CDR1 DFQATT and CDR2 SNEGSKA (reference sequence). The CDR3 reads CSAHTGGGNTIYF.

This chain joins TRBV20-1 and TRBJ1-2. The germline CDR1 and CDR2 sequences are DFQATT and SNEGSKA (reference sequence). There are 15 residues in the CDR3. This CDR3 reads CSARDRKNTNYGYTF.

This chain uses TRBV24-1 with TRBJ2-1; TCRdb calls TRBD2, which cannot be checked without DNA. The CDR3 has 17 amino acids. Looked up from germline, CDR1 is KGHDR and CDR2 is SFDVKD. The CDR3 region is CATSDRTGLASYNEQFF.